These 26 T cell receptor beta chains were all obtained from the same sample, sequenced in a study of control samples from healthy donors and cancer patients. The repertoire was sequenced with immunoSEQ multiplex PCR; TCRdb's copy has only in-frame clones and lacks some. The sample has approximately 89,000 clones; 87% are singletons. Material for sequencing was blood. These receptors were obtained from a man aged 50 to 59 in good health.

The count of this clone is one. V gene TRBV11-2 combines with J gene TRBJ2-7; the D is unclear. Trimming removed 3 bases from V and 4 bases from J, with 4 bases in between. Germline assignment: CDR1 SGHAT and CDR2 FQNNGV. The CDR3 contains 11 residues. CDR3 coding DNA: TGTGCCAGCAGCTTCTTATACGAGCAGTACTTC. Its translation is CASSFLYEQYF.

The V call is TRBV7-2, the J call TRBJ2-1; 15 bases align to TRBD2. Germline loops: CDR1 SGHTA, CDR2 FQGNSA. The CDR3 is 19 amino acids. After removal of 3 bases from V and 0 bases from J, the junction contained 6 bases not matched to a gene. The CDR3 bases are TGTGCCAGCAGCTTCCCCGGGACTAGCGGGGGGCGCTCCTACAATGAGCAGTTCTTC. It encodes CASSFPGTSGGRSYNEQFF.

This rearrangement joins TRBV7-2 to TRBJ1-2, with a possible D match to TRBD1 (6 bases). Germline values: CDR1 SGHTA, CDR2 FQGNSA. The CDR3 has 14 amino acids. Trimming left V 0 bases short and J 3 bases short, with 8 bases between. The CDR3 protein is CASSLAQGDYGYTF. The DNA for the CDR3 is TGTGCCAGCAGCTTAGCACAGGGTGACTATGGCTACACCTTC.

This clone has more than one count but fewer than ten. The rearrangement uses TRBV6-4 and TRBJ2-3; the D gene could be TRBD1 or TRBD2 (6 bases each). V was pared by 3 bases and J by 1 base, with 11 bases between. Germline V gene sequence: CDR1 MRHNA, CDR2 SNTAGT. The CDR3 is 15 residues long. CDR3 in amino acids: CASSEAGGGTDTQYF. DNA of the CDR3: TGTGCCAGCAGTGAGGCCGGGGGCGGCACAGATACGCAGTATTTT.

CDR3 coding DNA: TGTGCCAGCCTTAACGGGGACAGGTATAATTCACCCCTCCACTTT. Translating it yields CASLNGDRYNSPLHF. The chain uses TRBV5-6 and TRBJ1-6; 8 nucleotides match TRBD1. The germline CDR1 and CDR2 sequences are SGHDT and YYEEEE. The CDR3 has 15 residues. Germline trimming cut 7 bases from V and 4 bases from J; bases unmatched to any gene: 7.

About this clone itself: Other DNA sequences in the sample encode the same CDR3. The chain recombines TRBV5-1 with TRBJ1-1, with a possible D match to TRBD1 (5 bases). This CDR3 has 14 amino acids. In germline, CDR1 is SGHRS, CDR2 YFSETQ. V dropped 1 base and J dropped 5 bases, with 12 bases sitting between them. This CDR3 reads CASSLRQGGTEAFF. The CDR3 nucleotides read TGCGCCAGCAGCTTGAGGCAGGGTGGGACTGAAGCTTTCTTT. The whole variable domain, remainder taken from reference TRBV5-1 and TRBJ1-1, is KAGVTQTPRYLIKTRGQQVTLSCSPISGHRSVSWYQQTPGQGLQFLFEYFSETQRNKGNFPGRFSGRQFSNSRSEMNVSTLELGDSALYLCASSLRQGGTEAFFGQGTRLTVV.

The CDR3 DNA sequence: TGTGCCAGCAGTTTAGCTTCGACAGGAAGGGATGAGCAGTTCTTC. Residues: CASSLASTGRDEQFF. The chain employs TRBV27 and TRBJ2-1; D is perhaps TRBD1 (6 bases). The CDR3 consists of 15 residues. Germline V gives CDR1 MNHEY, CDR2 SMNVEV (reference sequence). Trimming cost V 2 bases and J 8 bases, with 16 bases left between them.

The chain links TRBV9 to TRBJ1-2; TRBD1 aligns across 12 bases. V was clipped by 3 bases and J by 7 bases; unmatched bases: 13. This CDR3 region has 17 residues. Looked up from germline, CDR1 is SGDLS and CDR2 is YYNGEE. The DNA of the CDR3 is TGTGCCAGCAGCGAGCGGGACAGGGGGCTCGTGAGTACTGGCTACACCTTC. Translated, it gives CASSERDRGLVSTGYTF.

This clone was counted a single time. The chain links TRBV18 to TRBJ2-4; D may be TRBD2 (5 bases). V lost 3 bases, J lost 1 base, and 7 bases lay in between. This CDR3 has 14 amino acids. CDR1 is KGHSH and CDR2 is LQKENI in the germline V gene. In nucleotides, the CDR3 is TGTGCCAGCTCACCCCCGGGGGCCAAAAACATTCAGTACTTC. Its protein is CASSPPGAKNIQYF.

This rearrangement joins TRBV27 to TRBJ1-2; D gene ambiguous. Per the germline V gene, CDR1 is MNHEY and CDR2 is SMNVEV (reference sequence). The CDR3 is 16 residues long. Trimming removed 6 bases at V and 1 base at J, with 18 bases between. The CDR3 sequence: CASRFSGSRRNYGYTF. DNA of the CDR3: TGTGCCAGCAGATTTTCGGGGTCTCGACGTAACTATGGCTACACCTTC.

This chain connects TRBV12-3 or TRBV12-4 to TRBJ2-7; D unclear. V was pared by 2 bases and J by 5 bases, with 4 bases between. The length of the CDR3 is 11 residues. This chain's CDR3 is CASSLSHEQYF. CDR3 DNA sequence: TGTGCCAGCAGTTTATCCCACGAGCAGTACTTC.

The chain recombines TRBV2 with TRBJ1-3, with D possibly TRBD1 on 5 matching bases. The germline gives CDR1 SNHLY, CDR2 FYNNEI. Trimming pared 4 bases from V and 1 base from J, leaving 5 bases between. This CDR3 comprises 13 residues. This chain's CDR3 is CASSAGSGNTIYF. For the CDR3, the DNA is TGTGCCAGCAGTGCAGGGTCTGGAAACACCATATATTTT.

The chain couples TRBV4-3 to TRBJ1-5, with a weak D call TRBD1 (5 bases). The V gene's germline CDR1 is LGHNA and CDR2 YSLEER. This CDR3 is built from 12 residues. The ends were cut back, 4 bases at V and 15 bases at J, with 16 bases in the middle. The CDR3 DNA reads TGCGCCAGCAGCCCGGGGGGTGGCCTCCTGCATTTT. Translating gives CASSPGGGLLHF.

The chain recombines TRBV9 with TRBJ1-1, with D maybe TRBD1 (6 bases). Germline CDR1 and CDR2: SGDLS and YYNGEE. V shed 6 bases and J shed 3 bases, with 18 bases lying between them. CDR3 length: 15 residues. Here the CDR3 reads CASTPRGALDTEAFF. The DNA of the CDR3 is TGTGCCAGCACCCCACGGGGGGCATTAGACACTGAAGCTTTCTTT.

A remark on this clone: A junction boundary mismatches the germline segment, possibly from a read error. J is TRBJ2-3 and V is TRBV7-7; weak D call: TRBD1 (5 bases). This CDR3 spans 20 amino acids. Germline loops: CDR1 SSHAT, CDR2 FNYEAQ (reference sequence). The CDR3 nucleotides are TGTGCTAGCAGCTTATCGCCGCAGAAGGGGTCTTATTCTAGCACAGATACGCAGTATTTT. Amino acids: CASSLSPQKGSYSSTDTQYF.

The chain carries TRBV10-3 and TRBJ1-1; unclear D gene. The CDR3 totals 11 residues. Germline loops: CDR1 ENHRY, CDR2 SYGVKD. The V and J ends lost 10 bases and 2 bases respectively, with 8 bases between them. The CDR3: CASQANTEAFF. CDR3 coding DNA: TGTGCCAGTCAGGCCAACACTGAAGCTTTCTTT.

V and J are TRBV27 and TRBJ1-2; 10 nucleotides align to TRBD1. Germline trimming cut 7 bases from V and 5 bases from J; bases unmatched to any gene: 13. The CDR3 consists of 16 residues. CDR1 MNHEY and CDR2 SMNVEV come from the germline V gene (reference sequence). The CDR3, as DNA: TGTGCCAGCACCAACCTCCCCGGGACAGGGGCATATGGCTACACCTTC. Translated: CASTNLPGTGAYGYTF.

V is TRBV5-1 and J is TRBJ1-1; weak D call: TRBD1 (6 bases). Germline loops: CDR1 SGHRS, CDR2 YFSETQ. The CDR3 totals 15 residues. V lost 0 bases to trimming and J lost 5 bases, with 14 bases between them. The CDR3 sequence is CASSLAPGAGTEAFF. For the CDR3, the DNA is TGCGCCAGCAGCTTGGCCCCGGGGGCAGGTACTGAAGCTTTCTTT.

This clone was detected once. The chain is built from TRBV9 and TRBJ1-2; TRBD1 is a possible D gene (6 bases). The CDR3 loop spans 14 amino acids. V dropped 2 bases and J dropped 10 bases, with 18 bases sitting between them. Germline CDR1 and CDR2: SGDLS and YYNGEE. CDR3 in DNA: TGTGCCAGCAGCGTCGGGGGGCTCCCTATAGACTACACCTTC. Amino acid sequence: CASSVGGLPIDYTF.

The chain has TRBV5-1 and TRBJ2-5; a possible D gene is TRBD2 (6 bases). Germline V lookup: CDR1 SGHRS, CDR2 YFSETQ. The ends were cut back, 0 bases at V and 1 base at J, with 16 bases in the middle. There are 17 residues in the CDR3. CDR3 residues: CASSLVIGGGSQETQYF. In DNA form, the CDR3 reads TGCGCCAGCAGCTTGGTGATCGGGGGAGGAAGCCAAGAGACCCAGTACTTC. Variable domain in full (rest from reference TRBV5-1 and TRBJ2-5): KAGVTQTPRYLIKTRGQQVTLSCSPISGHRSVSWYQQTPGQGLQFLFEYFSETQRNKGNFPGRFSGRQFSNSRSEMNVSTLELGDSALYLCASSLVIGGGSQETQYFGPGTRLLVL.

The gene calls are TRBV21-1 and TRBJ1-2; the D call TRBD1 from the table was never checked on the DNA. TRBV21-1 is shown as a pseudogene. This CDR3 has 13 amino acids. The DNA of the CDR3 is TGTGCCAGCAGGGCCGGGACAGGGGATGGCTACACCTTC. Encoded protein: CASRAGTGDGYTF.

The rearrangement uses TRBV19 and TRBJ1-1; D remains unclear. Germline V gives CDR1 LNHDA, CDR2 SQIVND (reference sequence). V was cut by 8 bases and J by 6 bases, with 13 bases left in between. CDR3 length: 12 amino acids. CDR3 coding DNA: TGTGCCAGTGGGTTTGGGGAGCCTGAAGCTTTCTTT. Residues: CASGFGEPEAFF.

The chain links TRBV3-1 (or the pseudogene TRBV3-2) to TRBJ2-3; 10 positions agree with TRBD2. The junction had 8 bases not matched to a gene; V was cut back by 0 bases and J by 11 bases. Germline V CDR1 and CDR2: LGHDT, YNNKEL (reference sequence). This CDR3 is 15 amino acids long. The CDR3 is CASSQDSVASGGQYF. CDR3 bases: TGTGCCAGCAGCCAAGATAGTGTCGCTAGCGGGGGGCAGTATTTT.

This rearrangement joins TRBV6-1 to TRBJ2-3, with D possibly matching TRBD2 (6 bases). V was trimmed by 0 bases and J by 1 base, leaving 17 bases between them. This CDR3 contains 18 residues. CDR1 is MNHNS, CDR2 SASEGT, per germline. The chain's CDR3 is CASSEAGGGAPGTDTQYF. As DNA, the CDR3 is TGTGCCAGCAGTGAAGCGGGAGGCGGGGCTCCGGGCACAGATACGCAGTATTTT.

The chain couples TRBV5-6 to TRBJ1-5; D unresolved. CDR3 length: 14 residues. Looked up from germline, CDR1 is SGHDT and CDR2 is YYEEEE. V was trimmed by 4 bases and J by 0 bases, leaving 8 bases between them. In DNA, the CDR3 is TGTGCCAGCAGCCCGCGGATTAGCAATCAGCCCCAGCATTTT. Amino acid sequence: CASSPRISNQPQHF.

V gene TRBV5-4 combines with J gene TRBJ2-6; D perhaps matches TRBD2 (7 bases). The CDR3 contains 18 residues. Trimming removed 0 bases from V and 1 base from J, with 14 bases in between. CDR1 and CDR2 from the germline V gene are SGHNT and YYREEE (reference sequence). The CDR3 spells CASSLGPAGASGANVLTF. Written as DNA, the CDR3 is TGTGCCAGCAGCTTGGGTCCCGCGGGGGCGTCTGGGGCCAACGTCCTGACTTTC.